This T cell receptor (beta chain) was recorded in a study of T-cell memory formation after mild COVID-19. 5'RACE with constant-segment primers yielded barcoded, UMI-tagged TCR alpha and TCR beta cDNA libraries. TCRdb re-analysed the 5' RACE reads in MiXCR, keeping a single row per CDR3 protein. This table holds some 410,000 distinct CDR3 sequences, under 25% found once. The CDR3 length is 24 residues. Germline V gene lookup returns CDR1 SEHNR and CDR2 FQNEAQ (reference sequence). V shed 5 bases and J 7 bases; nucleotides not matched to a gene: 31. The sequence came from an adult woman who had mild COVID-19 (a few samples of this study predate the infection). Cell type and time point are not known. The chain couples TRBV7-9 to TRBJ2-1; TRBD2 matches at 14 bases. The sequenced sample consisted of PBMCs or a T cell subset sorted from them (not recorded which). The CDR3 protein is CASSPPPGLAGVDGAATTGNEQFF. The CDR3 coding sequence is TGTGCCAGCAGCCCCCCCCCGGGACTAGCGGGGGTCGACGGGGCCGCTACTACTGGGAATGAGCAGTTCTTC. The full variable domain, in which reference TRBV7-9 and TRBJ2-1 provide the parts outside the CDR3, is DTGVSQNPRHKITKRGQNVTFRCDPISEHNRLYWYRQTLGQGPEFLTYFQNEAQLEKSRLLSDRFSAERPKGSFSTLEIQRTEQGDSAMYLCASSPPPGLAGVDGAATTGNEQFFGPGTRLTVL.